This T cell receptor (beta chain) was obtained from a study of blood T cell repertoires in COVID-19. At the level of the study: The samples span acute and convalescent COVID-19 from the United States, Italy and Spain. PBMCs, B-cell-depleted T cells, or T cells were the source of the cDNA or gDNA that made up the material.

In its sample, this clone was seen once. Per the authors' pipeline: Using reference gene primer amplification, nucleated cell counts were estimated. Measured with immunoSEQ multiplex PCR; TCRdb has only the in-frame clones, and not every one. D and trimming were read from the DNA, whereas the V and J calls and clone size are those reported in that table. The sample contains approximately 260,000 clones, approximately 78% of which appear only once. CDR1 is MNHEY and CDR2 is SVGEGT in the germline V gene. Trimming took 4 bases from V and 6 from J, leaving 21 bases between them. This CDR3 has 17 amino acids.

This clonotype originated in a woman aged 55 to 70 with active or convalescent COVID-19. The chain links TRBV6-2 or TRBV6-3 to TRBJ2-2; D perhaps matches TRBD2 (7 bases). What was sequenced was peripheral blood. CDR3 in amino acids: CASSFRIATGGAGELFF. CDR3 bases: TGTGCCAGCAGTTTCCGAATCGCGACGGGGGGCGCCGGGGAGCTGTTTTTT.